The 23 T cell receptor beta chains in this list originate from one sample, sequenced in a study of blood T cell repertoires in COVID-19. TCRdb keeps only in-frame clones here, not all; method: immunoSEQ multiplex PCR. Of more than 65,000 clones in the sample, approximately 90% are singletons; the top ten hold more than 7%. Material: peripheral blood. These receptors all come from a human donor in a cohort sampled during active COVID-19.

This chain links TRBV10-2 with TRBJ1-1, with a weak D call TRBD1 (6 bases). CDR1 is WSHSY, CDR2 SAAADI, per germline. Trimming cost V 0 bases and J 1 base, with 6 bases left between them. The CDR3 has 14 amino acids. CDR3 sequence: CASSESTGNTEAFF. CDR3 sequence (DNA): TGCGCCAGCAGTGAGTCGACAGGGAACACTGAAGCTTTCTTT.

This rearrangement joins TRBV11-2 to TRBJ2-7, with D perhaps TRBD2 (6 bases). The length of the CDR3 is 15 residues. Germline CDR1 SGHAT, CDR2 FQNNGV. Trimming removed 0 bases at V and 1 base at J, with 10 bases between. CDR3 sequence: CASSLEPSGSYEQYF. DNA of the CDR3: TGTGCCAGCAGCTTAGAACCCAGCGGGTCCTACGAGCAGTACTTC. Looking up the rest from reference TRBV11-2 and TRBJ2-7 gives the full variable domain: EAGVAQSPRYKIIEKRQSVAFWCNPISGHATLYWYQQILGQGPKLLIQFQNNGVVDDSQLPKDRFSAERLKGVDSTLKIQPAKLEDSAVYLCASSLEPSGSYEQYFGPGTRLTVT.

The J gene is TRBJ2-7, the V gene TRBV21-1; the table's D call TRBD2 went unverified against the DNA. TRBV21-1 is an annotated pseudogene. This CDR3 region has 16 residues. The CDR3 loop is CASSKIRIATGYEQYF. In DNA form, the CDR3 reads TGTGCCAGCAGCAAAATCCGGATAGCGACGGGGTACGAGCAGTACTTC.

The chain is built from TRBV6-1 and TRBJ2-7, with D maybe TRBD1 (6 bases). The CDR3 totals 15 residues. Germline loops: CDR1 MNHNS, CDR2 SASEGT. The V end was cut by 3 bases, the J end by 7 bases, with 19 bases between. CDR3: CASSDLGQSAGEQYF. The DNA for the CDR3 is TGTGCCAGCAGTGACCTAGGACAGAGCGCAGGAGAGCAGTACTTC.

The chain recombines TRBV7-9 with TRBJ1-2; 7 nucleotides agree with TRBD1. Germline CDR1 is SEHNR and CDR2 is FQNEAQ (reference sequence). J gave up 5 bases and V 10 bases, and 7 bases lay outside the gene matches. The CDR3 is 12 residues long. CDR3 nucleotides: TGTGCCACCCGACAGGGATGGTATGGCTACACCTTC. Its translation: CATRQGWYGYTF.

This clone was seen more than once but under ten times. The chain has TRBV12-3 or TRBV12-4 and TRBJ1-1; no reliable D call. V dropped 1 base and J dropped 7 bases, with 7 bases sitting between them. The CDR3 spans 12 residues. The CDR3 is CASSLDIHEAFF. CDR3 bases: TGTGCCAGCAGTTTAGATATACATGAAGCTTTCTTT.

The genes are TRBV27 and TRBJ1-4; no reliable D call. V lost 8 bases and J lost 4, with 14 bases in between. This CDR3 has 14 residues. Germline V gives CDR1 MNHEY, CDR2 SMNVEV (reference sequence). The CDR3: CASSLQALNEKLFF. The CDR3 DNA reads TGTGCCAGCTCTCTTCAGGCCCTTAATGAAAAACTGTTTTTT.

The chain is built from TRBV28 and TRBJ1-4; D not certain. This CDR3 is 12 amino acids long. Germline V gene sequence: CDR1 MDHEN, CDR2 SYDVKM. The germline V and J ends were trimmed by 2 bases and 8 bases, with 6 bases remaining between them. CDR3 amino acids: CASSLPGEKLFF. The CDR3 DNA is TGTGCCAGCAGTTTACCAGGAGAAAAACTGTTTTTT.

The gene calls are TRBV21-1 and TRBJ2-3; the table's D call of TRBD2 was not tested on the DNA. TRBV21-1 is annotated as a pseudogene. The CDR3 is made up of 16 amino acids. In DNA form, the CDR3 reads TGTGCCAGCAGGCCATATGCGGGGGTTTCCACAGATACGCAGTATTTT. As protein: CASRPYAGVSTDTQYF.

The J gene is TRBJ1-5, the V gene TRBV6-2 or TRBV6-3, with D unclear. Germline CDR1 MNHEY, CDR2 SVGEGT. Trimming left V 0 bases short and J 3 bases short, with 9 bases between. This CDR3 comprises 15 residues. The CDR3 DNA reads as TGTGCCAGCAGTTACTCGGCTAGGTACAATCAGCCCCAGCATTTT. Residues: CASSYSARYNQPQHF.

The chain couples TRBV19 to TRBJ1-2; TRBD1 matches 9 bases. The ends lost 3 bases at V and 0 bases at J; junction bases unmatched: 2. The CDR3 length is 15 residues. CDR1 and CDR2 from the germline V gene are LNHDA and SQIVND (reference sequence). The CDR3 protein is CASSIRQGANYGYTF. CDR3 coding DNA: TGTGCCAGTAGTATCCGACAGGGGGCTAACTATGGCTACACCTTC. Using reference TRBV19 and TRBJ1-2 for the parts outside the CDR3, the full variable domain is DGGITQSPKYLFRKEGQNVTLSCEQNLNHDAMYWYRQDPGQGLRLIYYSQIVNDFQKGDIAEGYSVSREKKESFPLTVTSAQKNPTAFYLCASSIRQGANYGYTFGSGTRLTVV.

CDR3 coding DNA: TGTGCCAGCAGCTCCGAGGTCAGGGCCAAGGCCTACGAGCAGTACTTC. The encoded protein is CASSSEVRAKAYEQYF. The V and J genes are TRBV7-9 and TRBJ2-7, with D possibly being TRBD1 (5 bases). Trimming took off 4 bases at V and 2 bases at J, with 18 bases between the two ends. CDR3 size: 16 residues. Germline V lookup: CDR1 SEHNR, CDR2 FQNEAQ (reference sequence).

The V and J genes are TRBV6-1 and TRBJ1-4, with D unclear. Trimming left V 1 base short and J 7 bases short, with 10 bases between. CDR1 is MNHNS, CDR2 SASEGT, per germline. CDR3 length equals 14 residues. The chain's CDR3 is CASSEVAGIEKLFF. CDR3 DNA sequence: TGTGCCAGCAGTGAAGTTGCAGGTATTGAAAAACTGTTTTTT.

The chain carries TRBV6-2 or TRBV6-3 and TRBJ1-5, with no clear D. V lost 0 bases, J lost 2 bases, and 20 bases lay in between. The CDR3 extends over 19 amino acids. Germline V gene sequence: CDR1 MNHEY, CDR2 SVGEGT. The CDR3 DNA is TGTGCCAGCAGTTACTCGATAACCGGAAACGGGTTGGGCAATCAGCCCCAGCATTTT. It yields the protein CASSYSITGNGLGNQPQHF.

This chain links TRBV15 with TRBJ1-1; D is possibly TRBD1 (5 bases). This CDR3 is built from 12 residues. V lost 6 bases and J 6 bases, leaving 11 bases between the germline ends. CDR1 is LNHNV, CDR2 YYDKDF, per germline (reference sequence). The DNA of the CDR3 is TGTGCCACCAGGGGGCGCGGGGCTGAAGCTTTCTTT. Its protein is CATRGRGAEAFF. Full variable domain (rest looked up from reference TRBV15 and TRBJ1-1): DAMVIQNPRYQVTQFGKPVTLSCSQTLNHNVMYWYQQKSSQAPKLLFHYYDKDFNNEADTPDNFQSRRPNTSFCFLDIRSPGLGDTAMYLCATRGRGAEAFFGQGTRLTVV.

The gene calls are TRBV30 and TRBJ1-5; 8 nucleotides match TRBD1. The V and J ends lost 7 bases and 3 bases, in that order; junction bases with no gene match: 5. This CDR3 has 13 residues. Germline values: CDR1 GTSNPN, CDR2 SVGIG (reference sequence). For the CDR3, the DNA is TGTGCCTTAGGACAGGGCGACAATCAGCCCCAGCATTTT. Encoded protein: CALGQGDNQPQHF.

The CDR3 sequence: CAISSGQGGVDTQYF. The CDR3 DNA reads as TGTGCCATCTCCTCGGGACAGGGGGGAGTAGATACGCAGTATTTT. The chain uses TRBV6-5 and TRBJ2-3; 11 nucleotides match TRBD1. This CDR3 is 15 amino acids long. Germline V gene lookup returns CDR1 MNHEY and CDR2 SVGAGI. J lost 5 bases, V lost 10 bases, and 11 bases had no gene match.

The chain couples TRBV18 to TRBJ2-5, with TRBD1 matching over 7 bases. Judging by the DNA end, TRBJ2-7 fits better; the J call may be wrong. Germline V lookup: CDR1 KGHSH, CDR2 LQKENI. The CDR3 length is 19 residues. CDR3 loop: CASSPPGTVDSQPNYEQYF. In DNA, the CDR3 is TGTGCCAGCTCACCACCGGGGACAGTGGACTCCCAGCCAAACTACGAGCAGTACTTC.

V gene TRBV15 combines with J gene TRBJ2-7; 7 positions agree with TRBD2. The V and J ends lost 0 bases and 7 bases, in that order; junction bases with no gene match: 3. This CDR3 has 13 residues. The germline gives CDR1 LNHNV, CDR2 YYDKDF (reference sequence). CDR3 sequence: CATSRDRTSEQYF. The CDR3 DNA sequence: TGTGCCACCAGCAGAGATAGGACTAGTGAGCAGTACTTC.

J is TRBJ2-2 and V is TRBV5-1; TRBD1 agrees at 7 bases. Looked up from germline, CDR1 is SGHRS and CDR2 is YFSETQ. J was trimmed by 1 base and V by 6 bases; bases with no gene match: 9. The CDR3 length is 16 residues. The CDR3 reads CASTQDRLMNTGELFF. The CDR3 DNA is TGCGCCAGCACCCAGGACAGGTTAATGAACACCGGGGAGCTGTTTTTT.

The V gene is TRBV4-1, the J gene TRBJ2-7, with 11 bases lining up with TRBD2. The ends lost 4 bases at V and 4 bases at J; junction bases unmatched: 3. CDR3 length equals 14 residues. In germline, CDR1 is MGHRA, CDR2 YSYEKL. The CDR3 here is CASSLRTSGYEQYF. CDR3 sequence (DNA): TGCGCCAGCAGCCTCCGGACTAGCGGGTACGAGCAGTACTTC.

The chain joins TRBV11-2 to TRBJ2-7; TRBD1 matches 7 bases. CDR3 length: 15 residues. Germline V gene data show CDR1 as SGHAT and CDR2 as FQNNGV. V shed 6 bases, J shed 5 bases, and the junction held 13 bases outside the gene matches. The CDR3 is CASSFLRDSEDEQYF. Written as DNA, the CDR3 is TGTGCCAGCAGTTTTCTCCGGGACAGTGAAGACGAGCAGTACTTC.

This clone was seen only once. The chain is built from TRBV10-3 and TRBJ2-1; TRBD1 matches 11 bases. J lost 10 bases, V lost 9 bases, and 8 bases had no gene match. CDR3 size: 13 residues. Per the germline V gene, CDR1 is ENHRY and CDR2 is SYGVKD. CDR3 DNA: TGTGCCATACCGGGACAGGGGGAAGGCGAGCAGTTCTTC. It encodes CAIPGQGEGEQFF.